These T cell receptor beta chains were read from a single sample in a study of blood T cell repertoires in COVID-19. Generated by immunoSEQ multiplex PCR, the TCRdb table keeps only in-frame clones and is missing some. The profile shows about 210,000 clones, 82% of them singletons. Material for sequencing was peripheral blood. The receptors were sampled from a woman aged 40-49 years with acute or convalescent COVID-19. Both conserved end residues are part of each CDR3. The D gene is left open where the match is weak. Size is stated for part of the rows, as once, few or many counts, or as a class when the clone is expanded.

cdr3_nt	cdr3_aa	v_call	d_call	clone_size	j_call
TGTGCCAGCAGCCAAGTAAGACTTACCTACGAGCAGTACTTC	CASSQVRLTYEQYF	TRBV3-1/TRBV3-2	.	.	TRBJ2-7
TGCAGCGTTGAAATGGGCGCAGGGCGGCAGTACTTC	CSVEMGAGRQYF	TRBV29-1	.	.	TRBJ2-7
TGTGCCAGCAGTTTCGGAATAGCCGGGGAGCTGTTTTTC	CASSFGIAGELFF	TRBV12-3/TRBV12-4	.	.	TRBJ2-2
TGTGCCAGCTCCAGAGGGGCAGGGGGCAACACTGAAGCTTTCTTT	CASSRGAGGNTEAFF	TRBV18	TRBD1	.	TRBJ1-1
TGCGCCAGCAGTGAGGTCGTTTGGGGACTAGCGGGCCCGAGCTCCTACAATGAGCAGTTCTTC	CASSEVVWGLAGPSSYNEQFF	TRBV10-2	TRBD2	few	TRBJ2-1
TGTGCCAGCAGTTTGTCCGATGCGAGACAAGAGACCCAGTACTTC	CASSLSDARQETQYF	TRBV27	.	.	TRBJ2-5
TGTGCCAGCAGCTTTATTAGTCCCGGGACAGGGAAGGGGGCCAACGTCCTGACTTTC	CASSFISPGTGKGANVLTF	TRBV11-3	TRBD1	.	TRBJ2-6
TGTGCCAGTAATAGTCCACCTCTATCCTATGGCTACACCTTC	CASNSPPLSYGYTF	TRBV19	.	.	TRBJ1-2
TGCGCCAGCAGCCAGCAGGGGACAGATACGCAGTATTTT	CASSQQGTDTQYF	TRBV5-1	.	.	TRBJ2-3
TGTGCCAGCTCACCACAGAGCATGAACACTGAAGCTTTCTTT	CASSPQSMNTEAFF	TRBV18	.	.	TRBJ1-1
TGTGCCAGCAGCCTGGACGGGAGGTTCGGGGAGCAGTACTTC	CASSLDGRFGEQYF	TRBV5-6	TRBD2	.	TRBJ2-7
TGTGCCAGCAGCCCCCAGGGAACCGGGGAGCTGTTTTTT	CASSPQGTGELFF	TRBV5-6	.	once	TRBJ2-2
TGTGCCAGCAGTTTAGGGACAGGGGGTTGGGGCGAGCAGTACTTC	CASSLGTGGWGEQYF	TRBV27	TRBD1	.	TRBJ2-7
TGTGCCAGCAGCGTAATCCCGGGGGGACTAGCGGGATCATTGTTAGATACGCAGTATTTT	CASSVIPGGLAGSLLDTQYF	TRBV9	TRBD2	.	TRBJ2-3
TGTGCCAGCAGCTTAGCCGGACAGACCTCTGGGGCCAACGTCCTGACTTTC	CASSLAGQTSGANVLTF	TRBV11-3	.	.	TRBJ2-6
TGTGCCAGCAGCTTAGGGACAGCTAGTTCAGCCCTCCACTTT	CASSLGTASSALHF	TRBV11-2	.	few	TRBJ1-6
TGTGCCAGCAGCGGGGGAAGACAGGGGATCTATGGCTACACCTTC	CASSGGRQGIYGYTF	TRBV2	TRBD1	.	TRBJ1-2
TGTGCCAGCAGCCCAAAAGCGTCAATCCGGGGGGAAAAACTGTTTTTT	CASSPKASIRGEKLFF	TRBV7-9	.	.	TRBJ1-4
TGTGCCAGCAGCTTGGCGGCGGGGGCTACCGGAGAGACCCAGTACTTC	CASSLAAGATGETQYF	TRBV5-8	.	.	TRBJ2-5
TGTGCCAGCACGAAGCCGACAGGGGGCAGTATAACTGAAGCTTTCTTT	CASTKPTGGSITEAFF	TRBV2	TRBD1	few	TRBJ1-1
TGTGCCAGTAGTATCATCGGACTAAAGAATGAGCAGTTCTTC	CASSIIGLKNEQFF	TRBV19	.	.	TRBJ2-1
TGTGCCACCAGCCCCAGCGGAAATTCCTACAATGAGCAGTTCTTC	CATSPSGNSYNEQFF	TRBV15	.	.	TRBJ2-1
TGTGCCAGCAGTGAAGCGCAGGGACAGATCTACGAGCAGTACTTC	CASSEAQGQIYEQYF	TRBV6-1	TRBD1	.	TRBJ2-7
TGTGCCAGCGGGGTAGCGCCGAACACCGGGGAGCTGTTTTTT	CASGVAPNTGELFF	TRBV6-6	.	.	TRBJ2-2
TGTGCCAGCAGGGGTAGTCCTAGCGGGAGTACCGGGGAGCTGTTTTTT	CASRGSPSGSTGELFF	TRBV4-2	TRBD2	.	TRBJ2-2
TGTGCCAGTACCGACAGGGGCCGTGGACCCGAAAAACTGTTTTTT	CASTDRGRGPEKLFF	TRBV19	TRBD1	.	TRBJ1-4
TGTGCCAGCAGCTTCAAACCGGGGGAAACCTACGAGCAGTACTTC	CASSFKPGETYEQYF	TRBV7-2	.	few	TRBJ2-7
TGCGCCAGCAGCACTGATCCCGTCGGGTCCAATGAGCAGTTCTTC	CASSTDPVGSNEQFF	TRBV5-1	.	.	TRBJ2-1
TGTGCCAGCAGCCCCCCCGGGACTGAAGACGAGCAGTACTTC	CASSPPGTEDEQYF	TRBV5-6	.	.	TRBJ2-7
TGTGCCAGCTCACCACAGCGGGGATCGAACACTGAAGCTTTCTTT	CASSPQRGSNTEAFF	TRBV18	.	.	TRBJ1-1
TGTGCCAGCAGTTTTGACAGGAACTATGGCTACACCTTC	CASSFDRNYGYTF	TRBV5-6	.	.	TRBJ1-2
TGTGCCAGCAGTTACTCGATGGCCGCGCGGGACACTGAAGCTTTCTTT	CASSYSMAARDTEAFF	TRBV6-5	.	once	TRBJ1-1
TGTGCCAGCAGTTATAGAGGAACCGGGGAGCTGTTTTTT	CASSYRGTGELFF	TRBV6-5	.	.	TRBJ2-2
TGTGCCTGGAGTTCTAAAGTGAATGAAGCTTTCTTT	CAWSSKVNEAFF	TRBV30	.	.	TRBJ1-1
TGTGCCAGCAGTCCCGGGAGAGGGGAGTTCTTC	CASSPGRGEFF	TRBV12-3/TRBV12-4	.	.	TRBJ2-1
TGTGCCAGTAGTATAATGGGGGGTAATCAGCCCCAGCATTTT	CASSIMGGNQPQHF	TRBV19	.	.	TRBJ1-5
TGTGCCAGCAGCTTAGGGCTAGCGGGGCCGAACACCGGGGAGCTGTTTTTT	CASSLGLAGPNTGELFF	TRBV7-2	TRBD2	once	TRBJ2-2
TGTGCCAGCAGCTTTAGCGGGGCCGGCGGCGATGAGCAGTTCTTC	CASSFSGAGGDEQFF	TRBV7-3	TRBD2	.	TRBJ2-1
TGTGCCAGCAGTTACTCTTCAAGTTTCGACCTTATAGCTGGCTACACCTTC	CASSYSSSFDLIAGYTF	TRBV6-2/TRBV6-3	.	.	TRBJ1-2
TGTGCCAGTAGTGCCGGGACTAGCAGTACCGGGGAGCTGTTTTTT	CASSAGTSSTGELFF	TRBV19	TRBD2	.	TRBJ2-2
TGTGCCAGCAGTGACTCAATGTACGAGACTAGCGGGACACGCTCCTACGAGCAGTACTTC	CASSDSMYETSGTRSYEQYF	TRBV6-4	TRBD2	once	TRBJ2-7
TGTGCCAGCAGCTTACAGGGCCGCGGCAATCAGCCCCAGCATTTT	CASSLQGRGNQPQHF	TRBV7-2	.	.	TRBJ1-5
TGTGCCAGCAGTTTAATCAGGGATACGCAGTATTTT	CASSLIRDTQYF	TRBV12-3/TRBV12-4	.	.	TRBJ2-3
TGTGCCAGCAGGACAGGGGATAGCAATCAGCCCCAGCATTTT	CASRTGDSNQPQHF	TRBV6-1	TRBD1	.	TRBJ1-5
TGCAGCGTTGATTCCGGGACTCTACCCTACGAGCAGTACTTC	CSVDSGTLPYEQYF	TRBV29-1	.	.	TRBJ2-7
TGTGCCAGCAGCTCCCAGACTAGCGGGAGTTCCGCCACCGGGGAGCTGTTTTTT	CASSSQTSGSSATGELFF	TRBV7-6	TRBD2	many	TRBJ2-2
TGTGCCAGTAGTACAGCGAACACCGGGGAGCTGTTTTTT	CASSTANTGELFF	TRBV19	.	.	TRBJ2-2
TGTGCCAGCAGCTTGGACAGGGAGGTAAGAAGGACTAATGAAAAACTGTTTTTT	CASSLDREVRRTNEKLFF	TRBV12-1	.	.	TRBJ1-4
TGTGCCAGCAGCTTGAGCGGGGGGGCTTACAATGAGCAGTTCTTC	CASSLSGGAYNEQFF	TRBV7-6	TRBD2	.	TRBJ2-1
TGTGCCAGCAGCTTACCGAGACCGGGACAGGGTTATGGCTACACCTTC	CASSLPRPGQGYGYTF	TRBV11-2	TRBD1	few	TRBJ1-2
TGTGCCAGCAGTCAACCAACTAGCGGGAGGCCCTACGAGCAGTACTTC	CASSQPTSGRPYEQYF	TRBV6-6	TRBD2	once	TRBJ2-7
TGCGCCAGCAGCTCGAACAGTCCCCGCCCCTACGAGCAGTACTTC	CASSSNSPRPYEQYF	TRBV5-1	.	.	TRBJ2-7
TGCGCCAGCAGCCAACGGACTAGCGGGGGGAACAATGAGCAGTTCTTC	CASSQRTSGGNNEQFF	TRBV5-1	TRBD2	.	TRBJ2-1
TGTGCCACCTCTGGTCCAACCCTAACAGGGCCGGAGTCTGGAAACACCATATATTTT	CATSGPTLTGPESGNTIYF	TRBV15	.	.	TRBJ1-3
TGTGCCAGCAGCTTCGGGACTAGCGGGAGGAGGTACGAGCAGTACTTC	CASSFGTSGRRYEQYF	TRBV7-9	TRBD2	.	TRBJ2-7